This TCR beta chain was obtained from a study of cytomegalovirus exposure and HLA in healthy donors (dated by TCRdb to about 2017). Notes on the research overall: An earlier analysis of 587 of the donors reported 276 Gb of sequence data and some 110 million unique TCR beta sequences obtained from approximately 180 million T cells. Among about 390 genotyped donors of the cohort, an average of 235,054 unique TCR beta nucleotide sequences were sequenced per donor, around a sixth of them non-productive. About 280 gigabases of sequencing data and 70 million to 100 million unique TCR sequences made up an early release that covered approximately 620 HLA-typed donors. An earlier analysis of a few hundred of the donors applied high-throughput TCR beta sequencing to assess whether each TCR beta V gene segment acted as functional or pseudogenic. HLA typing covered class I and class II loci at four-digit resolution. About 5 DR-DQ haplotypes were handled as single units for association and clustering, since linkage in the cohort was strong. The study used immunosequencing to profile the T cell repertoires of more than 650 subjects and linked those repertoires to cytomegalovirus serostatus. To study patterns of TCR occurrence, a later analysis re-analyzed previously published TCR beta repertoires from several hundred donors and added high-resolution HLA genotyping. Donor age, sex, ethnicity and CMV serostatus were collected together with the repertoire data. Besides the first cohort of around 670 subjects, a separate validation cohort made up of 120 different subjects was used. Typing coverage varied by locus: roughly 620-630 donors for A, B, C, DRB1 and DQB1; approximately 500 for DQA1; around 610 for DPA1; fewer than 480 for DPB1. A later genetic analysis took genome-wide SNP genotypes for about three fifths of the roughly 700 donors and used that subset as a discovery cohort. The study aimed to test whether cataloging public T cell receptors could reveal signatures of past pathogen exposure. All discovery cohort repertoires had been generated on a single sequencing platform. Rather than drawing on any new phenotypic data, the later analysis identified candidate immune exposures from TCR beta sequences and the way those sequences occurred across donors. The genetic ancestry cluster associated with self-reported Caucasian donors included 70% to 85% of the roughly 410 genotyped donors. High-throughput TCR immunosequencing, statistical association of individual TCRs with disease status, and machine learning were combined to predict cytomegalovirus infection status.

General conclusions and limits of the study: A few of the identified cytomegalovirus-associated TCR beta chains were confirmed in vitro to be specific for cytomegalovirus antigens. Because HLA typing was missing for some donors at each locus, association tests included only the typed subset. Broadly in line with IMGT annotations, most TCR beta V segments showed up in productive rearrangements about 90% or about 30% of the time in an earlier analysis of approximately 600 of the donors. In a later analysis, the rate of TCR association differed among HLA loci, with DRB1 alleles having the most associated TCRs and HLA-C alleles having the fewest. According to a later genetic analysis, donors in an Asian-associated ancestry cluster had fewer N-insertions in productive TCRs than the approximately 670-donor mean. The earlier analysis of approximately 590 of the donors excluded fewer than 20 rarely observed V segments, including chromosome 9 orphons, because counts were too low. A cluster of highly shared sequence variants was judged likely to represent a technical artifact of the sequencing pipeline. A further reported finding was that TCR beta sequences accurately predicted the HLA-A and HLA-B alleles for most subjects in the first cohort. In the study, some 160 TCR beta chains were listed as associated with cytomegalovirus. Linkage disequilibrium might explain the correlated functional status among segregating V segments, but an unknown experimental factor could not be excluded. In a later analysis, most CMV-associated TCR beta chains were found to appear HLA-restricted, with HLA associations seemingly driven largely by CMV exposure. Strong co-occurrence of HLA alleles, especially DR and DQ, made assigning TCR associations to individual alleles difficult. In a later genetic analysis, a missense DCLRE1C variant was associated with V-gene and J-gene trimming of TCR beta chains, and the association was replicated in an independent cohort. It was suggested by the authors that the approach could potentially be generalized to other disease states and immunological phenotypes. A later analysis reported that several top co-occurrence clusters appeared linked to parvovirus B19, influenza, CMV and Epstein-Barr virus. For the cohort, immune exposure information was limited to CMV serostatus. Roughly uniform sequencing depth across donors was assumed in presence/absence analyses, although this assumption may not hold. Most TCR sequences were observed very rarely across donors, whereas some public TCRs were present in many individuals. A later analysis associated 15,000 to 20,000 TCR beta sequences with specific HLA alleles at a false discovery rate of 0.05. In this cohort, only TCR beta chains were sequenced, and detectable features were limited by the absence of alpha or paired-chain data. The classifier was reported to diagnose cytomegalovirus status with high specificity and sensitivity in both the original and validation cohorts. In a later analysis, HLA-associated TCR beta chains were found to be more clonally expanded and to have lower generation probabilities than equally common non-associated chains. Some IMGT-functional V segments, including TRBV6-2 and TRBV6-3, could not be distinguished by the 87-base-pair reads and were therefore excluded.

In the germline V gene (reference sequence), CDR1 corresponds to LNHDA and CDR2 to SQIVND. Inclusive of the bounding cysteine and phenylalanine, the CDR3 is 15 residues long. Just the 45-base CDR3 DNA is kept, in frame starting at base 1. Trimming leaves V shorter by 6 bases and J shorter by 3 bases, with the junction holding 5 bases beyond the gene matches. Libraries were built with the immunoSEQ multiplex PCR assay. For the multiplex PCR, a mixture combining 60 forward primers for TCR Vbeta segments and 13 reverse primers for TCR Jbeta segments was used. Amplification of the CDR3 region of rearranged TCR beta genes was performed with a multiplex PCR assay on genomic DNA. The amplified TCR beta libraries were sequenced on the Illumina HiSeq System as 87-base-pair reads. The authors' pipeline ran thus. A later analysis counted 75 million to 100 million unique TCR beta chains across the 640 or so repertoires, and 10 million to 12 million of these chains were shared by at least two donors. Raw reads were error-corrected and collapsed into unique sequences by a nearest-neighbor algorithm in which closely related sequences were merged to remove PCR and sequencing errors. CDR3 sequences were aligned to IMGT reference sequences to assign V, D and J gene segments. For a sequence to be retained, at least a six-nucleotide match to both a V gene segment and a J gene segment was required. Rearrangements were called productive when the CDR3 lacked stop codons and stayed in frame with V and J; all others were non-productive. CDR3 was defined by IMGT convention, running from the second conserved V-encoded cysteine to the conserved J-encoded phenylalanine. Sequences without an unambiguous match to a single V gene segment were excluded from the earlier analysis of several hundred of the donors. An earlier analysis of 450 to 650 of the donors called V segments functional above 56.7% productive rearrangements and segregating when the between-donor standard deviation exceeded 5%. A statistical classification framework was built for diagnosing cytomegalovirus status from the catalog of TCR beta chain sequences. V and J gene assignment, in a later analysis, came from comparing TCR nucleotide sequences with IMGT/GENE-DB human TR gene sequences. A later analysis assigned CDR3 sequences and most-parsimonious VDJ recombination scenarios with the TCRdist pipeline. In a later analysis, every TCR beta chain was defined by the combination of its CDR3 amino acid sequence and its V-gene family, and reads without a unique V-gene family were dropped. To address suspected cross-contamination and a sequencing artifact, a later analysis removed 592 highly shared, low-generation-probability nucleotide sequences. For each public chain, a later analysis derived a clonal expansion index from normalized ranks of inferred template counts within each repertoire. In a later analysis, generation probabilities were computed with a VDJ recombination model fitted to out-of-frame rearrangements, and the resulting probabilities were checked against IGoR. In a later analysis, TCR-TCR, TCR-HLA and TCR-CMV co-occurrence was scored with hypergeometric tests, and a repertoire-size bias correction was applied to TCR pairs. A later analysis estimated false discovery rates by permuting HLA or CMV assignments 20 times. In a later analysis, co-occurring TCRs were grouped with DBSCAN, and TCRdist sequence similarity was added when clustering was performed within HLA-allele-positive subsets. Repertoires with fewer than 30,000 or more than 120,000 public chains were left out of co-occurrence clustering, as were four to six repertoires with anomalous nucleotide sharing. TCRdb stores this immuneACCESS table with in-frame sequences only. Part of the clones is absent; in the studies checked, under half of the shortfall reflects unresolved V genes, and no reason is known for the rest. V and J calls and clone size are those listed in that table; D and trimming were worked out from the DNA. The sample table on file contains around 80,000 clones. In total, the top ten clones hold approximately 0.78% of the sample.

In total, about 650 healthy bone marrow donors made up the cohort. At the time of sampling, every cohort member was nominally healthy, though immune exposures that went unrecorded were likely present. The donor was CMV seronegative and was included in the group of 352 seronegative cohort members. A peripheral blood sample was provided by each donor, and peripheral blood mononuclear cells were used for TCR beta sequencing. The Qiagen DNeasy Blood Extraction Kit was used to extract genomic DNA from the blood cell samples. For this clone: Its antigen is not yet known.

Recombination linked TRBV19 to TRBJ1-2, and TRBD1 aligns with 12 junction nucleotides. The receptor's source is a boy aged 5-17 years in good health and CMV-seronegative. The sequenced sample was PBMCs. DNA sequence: TGTGCCAGTAGGCCGGGACAGGGGGCAGACTATGGCTACACCTTC. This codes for CASRPGQGADYGYTF.